This TCR beta chain was recovered during a study of T cell responses to AZD1222 COVID-19 vaccine. TCRdb's table, derived via immunoSEQ multiplex PCR, lists solely in-frame clones and lacks some. The table lists about 78,000 clones, roughly nine tenths of them singletons, with more than 2.5% in the top ten. The material was peripheral blood, obtained 28 days after the second AZD1222 dose. The source of this sequence is an adult who received the AZD1222 COVID-19 vaccine.

CDR3 sequence reads: CASIPRGGRAAGELFF. Written as DNA, the CDR3 is TGTGCCAGCATTCCGAGGGGCGGGAGGGCCGCCGGGGAGCTGTTTTTT. V and J are TRBV7-6 and TRBJ2-2; TRBD2 agrees at 9 bases. Germline CDR1 reads SGHVS; CDR2 reads FNYEAQ. V gave up 7 bases and J gave up 6 bases; unmatched junction bases: 12. The CDR3 runs 16 residues.